The rows below give T cell receptor beta chains drawn from one sample of a study of kidney transplant recipient with SARS-CoV-2 infection. TCRdb itself ran the reads through MiXCR, one entry per CDR3 protein. Of about 240,000 distinct CDR3 sequences in the sample, around 26% are singletons; the top ten hold nearly 7.5%. The input for sequencing was a blood sample, taken at baseline and on approximately day 120 from a kidney transplant recipient. The source of these receptors is a male patient between 25 and 39 years old who had COVID-19 and was a kidney transplant recipient. Some T cells may be provided by the graft donor. The CDR3 runs from the conserved cysteine through the conserved F or W. Each record gives: J gene, V gene, D gene, clone size, CDR3 DNA, CDR3 protein. The D gene is left open where the match is weak. The listing skips clone size in some rows; elsewhere it reads once, few, many or a size class.

TRBJ1-2,TRBV5-3,-,many,TGTGCCAGAACTATCAAAGTGGTGAGAAAGACCTATGGCTACACCTTC,CARTIKVVRKTYGYTF
TRBJ2-6,TRBV2,-,many,TGTGCCAGCAGTGAACTTCGACCTCTAACTCTCTCTGGGGCCAACGTCCTGACTTTC,CASSELRPLTLSGANVLTF
TRBJ2-7,TRBV5-6,TRBD1,many,TGTGCCAGCACCCGCCTTGACAGGGGGTATGTCGAGCAGTACTTC,CASTRLDRGYVEQYF
TRBJ2-1,TRBV14,-,-,TGTGCCAGCAGCCAAGAAAGGGGGGTTTGGGATGAGCAGTTCTTC,CASSQERGVWDEQFF
TRBJ2-5,TRBV23-1,-,many,TGCGCCAGCAATGACCAGGAGTACCAAGAGACCCAGTACTTC,CASNDQEYQETQYF
TRBJ1-1,TRBV7-9,TRBD1,many,TGTGCCACTGGTGGGGACAGGGGGGATCCCTGGGGCACTGAAGCTTTCTTT,CATGGDRGDPWGTEAFF
TRBJ1-6,TRBV7-2,-,many,TGTGCCAGCAGCGCTTTTCAGGGGTATAATTCACCCCTCCACTTT,CASSAFQGYNSPLHF
TRBJ2-5,TRBV7-2,TRBD1,many,TGTGCCAGCAGCTTTCCAACAGGGGGTGGAGAGACCCAGTACTTC,CASSFPTGGGETQYF
TRBJ2-1,TRBV7-8,TRBD1,few,TGTGCCAGCAGCATCGGGACAGGGTGGTTGGGTGAGCAGTTCTTC,CASSIGTGWLGEQFF
TRBJ2-3,TRBV6-8,-,-,TGTGCCAGTTTACAGGACACAGATACGCAGTATTTT,CASLQDTDTQYF
TRBJ2-7,TRBV20-1,-,-,TGCAGTGCTAGAGTTGGGCCCTACGGGCAGTACTTC,CSARVGPYGQYF
TRBJ2-7,TRBV7-9,-,many,TGTGCCAGCACCCAGGGGATCGAGCAGTACTTC,CASTQGIEQYF
TRBJ1-5,TRBV19,TRBD1,many,TGTGCCAGTAGGTCCGGGACAGGGATCGGGAGCAATCAGCCCCAGCATTTT,CASRSGTGIGSNQPQHF
TRBJ2-2,TRBV5-1,-,many,TGCGCCAGCAGCTTGTCCGGGGGAAACACCGGGGAGCTGTTTTTT,CASSLSGGNTGELFF
TRBJ1-1,TRBV6-5,TRBD1,many,TGTGCCAGCCTTGACAGGGGGTCCTCGAACACTGAAGCTTTCTTT,CASLDRGSSNTEAFF
TRBJ2-7,TRBV6-1,TRBD2,few,TGTGCCAGCAGTGAAGCTAGCGGGAGCTCCTACGAGCAGTACTTC,CASSEASGSSYEQYF
TRBJ1-2,TRBV12-3/TRBV12-4,-,many,TGTGCCAGCAGTTGGGCTTACAGCTTCCGAAAGACCTATGGCTACACCTTC,CASSWAYSFRKTYGYTF
TRBJ2-7,TRBV6-5,TRBD2,-,TGTGCCAGCAGTTCGAGCGGGGGGGACTACGAGCAGTACTTC,CASSSSGGDYEQYF
TRBJ2-3,TRBV4-2,-,many,TGTGCCAGCAGCCAAGAGTTGGGGAACCTCATCCATACGCAGTATTTT,CASSQELGNLIHTQYF
TRBJ1-5,TRBV6-2/TRBV6-3,-,few,TGTGCCAGCAGTTACTCGAACTCAGGGAGGGGAGGACAGCCCCAGCATTTT,CASSYSNSGRGGQPQHF
TRBJ1-2,TRBV6-8,-,many,TGTGCCAGCAGTATCAGTGTACGCTCTAGAAAGACCTATGGCTACACCTTC,CASSISVRSRKTYGYTF
TRBJ1-5,TRBV6-4,-,-,TGTGCCAGCGGTTACTTACAGAGACCGAGAAACAGCAATCAGCCCCAGCATTTT,CASGYLQRPRNSNQPQHF
TRBJ2-7,TRBV20-1,TRBD2,many,TGCAGTGCACCTCGAGCGGGAGGGCTTTTGACCGAGCAGTACTTC,CSAPRAGGLLTEQYF
TRBJ2-2,TRBV7-3,-,many,TGTGCCAGCAGCTTAACGGGAGTAGGCACCGGGGAGCTGTTTTTT,CASSLTGVGTGELFF
TRBJ2-1,TRBV3-1,-,few,TGTGCCAGCAGCCAATTCCCGGGGCGGGCCAATTCCTACAATGAGCAGTTCTTC,CASSQFPGRANSYNEQFF
TRBJ1-3,TRBV7-6,-,many,TGTGCCATGGAATCTGGAAACACCATATATTTT,CAMESGNTIYF
TRBJ1-2,TRBV7-1,-,many,TGTGCCAGCAGCAGTCCTAGTCACGAGGGAAAGACCTATGGCTACACCTTC,CASSSPSHEGKTYGYTF
TRBJ2-2,TRBV9,-,many,TGTGCCAGCAGCGTGGGGCAGGGAGGCACCGGGGAGCTGTTTTTT,CASSVGQGGTGELFF